Listed below are T cell receptor beta chains from one sample, sequenced in a study of human T cells and chemical hapten exposure. MiXCR was run by TCRdb on the RACE reads, yielding one entry per CDR3 protein. The data show some 250,000 distinct CDR3 sequences, roughly 7.4% seen once. The sequencing here drew on whole blood, taken in connection with sensitization to the hapten diphenylcyclopropenone (DPC). The receptors here all came from a man between 18 and 29 years old with alopecia areata. Some clones in this sample may be carry-over from other donors' samples. Both conserved end residues are part of each CDR3. The D gene is left open where the match is weak. Size values are once, few and many counts, or a class for expanded clones, and some rows have none.

CDR3	DNA	size	J	length	V	D
CASDHIANSNQPQHF	TGTGCCAGCGACCACATCGCTAATAGCAATCAGCCCCAGCATTTT	many	TRBJ1-5	15	TRBV27	-
CAISDRPNYGYTF	TGTGCCATCAGTGATAGACCGAACTATGGCTACACCTTC	few	TRBJ1-2	13	TRBV10-3	-
CASSPLGGTDTQYF	TGTGCCAGCAGCCCCTTGGGGGGCACAGATACGCAGTATTTT	few	TRBJ2-3	14	TRBV7-9	-
CSVEGQGPDTQYF	TGCAGCGTAGAAGGACAGGGACCAGATACGCAGTATTTT	-	TRBJ2-3	13	TRBV29-1	TRBD1
CASSFWGNYGYTF	TGTGCCAGCAGTTTTTGGGGGAACTATGGCTACACCTTC	-	TRBJ1-2	13	TRBV12-3/TRBV12-4	-
CSASLGTVSYNEQFF	TGCAGTGCTAGTCTAGGGACAGTCTCCTACAATGAGCAGTTCTTC	-	TRBJ2-1	15	TRBV20-1	TRBD1
CASSVAGGHTQYF	TGTGCCAGCAGCGTAGCCGGAGGCCATACGCAGTATTTT	many	TRBJ2-3	13	TRBV9	-
CASSPQRYEAFF	TGTGCCAGCTCACCACAGAGGTATGAAGCTTTCTTT	few	TRBJ1-1	12	TRBV18	-
CASSVAGGDYNEQFF	TGTGCCAGCAGCGTAGCGGGGGGGGACTACAATGAGCAGTTCTTC	few	TRBJ2-1	15	TRBV9	TRBD2
CSARLGPIANYGYTF	TGCAGTGCTCGCCTTGGACCTATAGCTAACTATGGCTACACCTTC	many	TRBJ1-2	15	TRBV20-1	-
CASSRFIALNEQFF	TGCGCCAGCAGCCGGTTCATAGCTCTGAATGAGCAGTTCTTC	-	TRBJ2-1	14	TRBV4-1	-
CASRGGASYSPLHF	TGTGCCAGCAGGGGGGGGGCCAGTTACTCACCCCTCCACTTT	many	TRBJ1-6	14	TRBV12-3/TRBV12-4	-
CSASGQGTNEKLFF	TGCAGTGCGAGTGGTCAGGGAACTAATGAAAAACTGTTTTTT	few	TRBJ1-4	14	TRBV20-1	-
CASSQAGRWETQYF	TGTGCCAGCAGCCAAGCCGGACGTTGGGAGACCCAGTACTTC	few	TRBJ2-5	14	TRBV14	-
CSARVADRGALSQYF	TGCAGTGCTAGAGTCGCGGACAGGGGGGCCCTATCGCAGTATTTT	few	TRBJ2-3	15	TRBV20-1	TRBD1
CASSYGKGQGAAEHGYTF	TGCGCCAGCAGCTATGGCAAGGGACAGGGGGCAGCGGAGCATGGCTACACCTTC	-	TRBJ1-2	18	TRBV5-1	TRBD1
CASSFRQGMQPQHF	TGTGCCAGCAGCTTCCGACAGGGGATGCAGCCCCAGCATTTT	-	TRBJ1-5	14	TRBV7-8	TRBD1
CASSLLTSGGLSATEAFF	TGTGCCAGCAGTTTACTGACATCCGGGGGGCTAAGTGCCACTGAAGCTTTCTTT	few	TRBJ1-1	18	TRBV27	-
CASSPPTGELFF	TGTGCCAGCAGTCCCCCGACCGGGGAGCTGTTTTTT	many	TRBJ2-2	12	TRBV28	-
CASSQGGPNTEAFF	TGCGCCAGCAGCCAAGGCGGCCCGAACACTGAAGCTTTCTTT	many	TRBJ1-1	14	TRBV4-1	-
CSVAGTGGNTDTQYF	TGCAGCGTCGCCGGGACAGGGGGGAATACAGATACGCAGTATTTT	-	TRBJ2-3	15	TRBV29-1	TRBD1
CATSDGGGDQPQHF	TGTGCCACCAGTGATGGGGGTGGGGATCAGCCCCAGCATTTT	-	TRBJ1-5	14	TRBV24-1	-
CASSRAAGNPANTGELFF	TGCGCCAGCAGCCGTGCAGCGGGGAACCCCGCTAACACCGGGGAGCTGTTTTTT	-	TRBJ2-2	18	TRBV5-1	TRBD2
CASSPSDRAGTQYF	TGTGCCAGCAGCCCGTCGGACAGGGCGGGTACGCAGTATTTT	-	TRBJ2-3	14	TRBV4-2	TRBD1
CSARAASNEKLFF	TGCAGTGCTCGAGCGGCCAGTAATGAAAAACTGTTTTTT	-	TRBJ1-4	13	TRBV20-1	-
CASSPAGGPDTQYF	TGTGCCAGCAGCCCAGCGGGGGGGCCAGATACGCAGTATTTT	few	TRBJ2-3	14	TRBV7-2	TRBD2
CASSIQQNTGELFF	TGTGCCAGCAGTATACAGCAGAACACCGGGGAGCTGTTTTTT	few	TRBJ2-2	14	TRBV12-3/TRBV12-4	-
CASSSGTQQFF	TGTGCCAGCAGCTCTGGGACCCAGCAGTTCTTC	few	TRBJ2-1	11	TRBV3-1	-
CASSPQDRGGTEAFF	TGTGCCAGCAGCCCTCAAGACAGGGGAGGCACTGAAGCTTTCTTT	many	TRBJ1-1	15	TRBV12-3/TRBV12-4	TRBD1
CATSPRDGRYNEQFF	TGTGCCACCAGCCCCCGGGACGGCCGCTACAATGAGCAGTTCTTC	-	TRBJ2-1	15	TRBV15	-
CASSPGQGLGKLFF	TGTGCCAGCAGTCCGGGACAGGGGCTGGGAAAACTGTTTTTT	many	TRBJ1-4	14	TRBV12-3/TRBV12-4	TRBD1
CASSTTEDEQPQHF	TGTGCCAGCAGTACCACAGAGGACGAGCAGCCCCAGCATTTT	-	TRBJ1-5	14	TRBV6-2/TRBV6-3	-
CASSPASDTQYF	TGTGCCAGCTCACCGGCGTCGGATACGCAGTATTTT	-	TRBJ2-3	12	TRBV18	-
CASSLTSRSSYNEQFF	TGTGCCAGCAGCTTAACCAGCCGTAGCTCCTACAATGAGCAGTTCTTC	few	TRBJ2-1	16	TRBV11-2	-
CASGLVLENFRIDTEAFF	TGTGCTAGTGGTTTGGTACTTGAGAATTTCCGTATAGACACTGAAGCTTTCTTT	few	TRBJ1-1	18	TRBV12-5	-
CASSKDGSTNEKLFF	TGCGCCAGCAGCAAGGACGGCTCAACTAATGAAAAACTGTTTTTT	many	TRBJ1-4	15	TRBV5-1	-
CASSYGQLMGNTIYF	TGTGCCAGCAGTTATGGGCAGCTGATGGGAAACACCATATATTTT	few	TRBJ1-3	15	TRBV6-9	-
CASSLGLTPEKLFF	TGTGCCAGCAGCTTAGGATTGACACCTGAAAAACTGTTTTTT	few	TRBJ1-4	14	TRBV7-9	-
CASSPKPDGNQPQHF	TGCGCCAGCAGCCCCAAACCTGATGGCAATCAGCCCCAGCATTTT	many	TRBJ1-5	15	TRBV4-3	-
CSANRAFNEKLFF	TGCAGTGCTAATCGGGCCTTTAATGAAAAACTGTTTTTT	-	TRBJ1-4	13	TRBV20-1	-
CASSDRGSPLHF	TGCGCCAGCAGTGATAGAGGGTCACCCCTCCACTTT	few	TRBJ1-6	12	TRBV10-1	-
CASSAHPWDRGTGANVLTF	TGTGCCAGCAGCGCACACCCCTGGGACAGGGGAACCGGGGCCAACGTCCTGACTTTC	few	TRBJ2-6	19	TRBV7-6	TRBD1
CASSSSLSGSPLHF	TGTGCCAGCAGCTCTTCTTTAAGTGGTTCACCCCTCCACTTT	few	TRBJ1-6	14	TRBV7-9	-
CASRSGGGGATNEKLFF	TGTGCCAGCAGATCCGGGGGAGGGGGCGCAACTAATGAAAAACTGTTTTTT	few	TRBJ1-4	17	TRBV28	TRBD1
CASSPPTGDGYSPLHF	TGTGCCAGCTCACCACCGACAGGGGATGGTTATTCACCCCTCCACTTT	-	TRBJ1-6	16	TRBV18	TRBD1
CASSSGVGSQETQYF	TGTGCCAGCAGCTCAGGGGTTGGGTCGCAAGAGACCCAGTACTTC	few	TRBJ2-5	15	TRBV7-8	-
CASSLGWGSSYEQYF	TGTGCCAGCAGTTTAGGGTGGGGCAGCTCCTACGAGCAGTACTTC	-	TRBJ2-7	15	TRBV27	-
CASSPEEQGVGNTEAFF	TGTGCCAGCTCACCAGAGGAACAGGGGGTGGGGAACACTGAAGCTTTCTTT	-	TRBJ1-1	17	TRBV18	TRBD1
CASSLSVGSAANYGYTF	TGTGCCAGCAGCTTAAGTGTCGGTAGCGCTGCTAACTATGGCTACACCTTC	few	TRBJ1-2	17	TRBV7-6	-
CSAPRTADNSPLHF	TGCAGCGCCCCAAGGACAGCTGATAATTCACCCCTCCACTTT	-	TRBJ1-6	14	TRBV20-1	-
CASSQGRQSYEQYF	TGTGCCAGCAGCCAAGGACGGCAATCCTACGAGCAGTACTTC	many	TRBJ2-7	14	TRBV4-2	-
CAISELEGTGGTEAFF	TGTGCCATCAGTGAGTTGGAAGGGACAGGGGGCACTGAAGCTTTCTTT	few	TRBJ1-1	16	TRBV10-3	TRBD1